The source of this T cell receptor beta chain is a study of shared clonotypes between healthy human individuals. General study points: Sorted-subset sequencing, rarefaction showed, was incomplete despite large depth.

Turning to this clone: Antigen specificity is unknown. A much bigger clone sits one base away, suggesting this may be a read error.

Once extracted for a subset, genomic DNA was divided evenly among several immunoSEQ plates. TCRdb's table, derived via immunoSEQ multiplex PCR, lists solely in-frame clones and lacks some. The repertoire includes under 1,100,000 clones, approximately 80% of them detected once, and 0.6% to 0.7% sits in the top ten. V was pared by 4 bases and J by 1 base, with 4 bases of the junction left unmatched. The CDR3 sequence is 16 residues long. Germline V gives CDR1 SGHTS, CDR2 YDEGEE. The chain recombines TRBV5-8 with TRBJ2-2, with 10 bases matching TRBD2. Sequencing input: memory CD4+ T cells from PBMCs. Subset described: CD45RA-negative fraction. This TCR was sampled from a man between 18 and 29 years old in good health. Some clones in this sample may be carry-over from other donors' samples. The CDR3 nucleotides are TGTGCCAGCAGCCCACGGACTAGCGGGAACACCGGGGAGCTGTTTTTT. Translated: CASSPRTSGNTGELFF.